The subject of this entry is one T cell receptor beta chain. This clone came up once. No antigen is known for it. No base-level quality is on record; no much larger clone is a single base apart. The data are from a study of blood T cell repertoires in COVID-19 (dated by TCRdb to 2019 to 2021). At the level of the whole study: Collaborator samples came from the United States, Italy and Spain and covered acute and convalescent phases of COVID-19. The material from the prospective study consisted of cDNA or gDNA derived from T cells, B-cell-depleted T cells, or PBMCs. Deeply sampled blood TCRbeta repertoires from subjects exposed to, actively infected with, or recovered from COVID-19 were included in the dataset. A freely available public database, intended as a resource for researchers studying the immune response to SARS-CoV-2, is where the repertoires were released. Samples came from the ongoing ImmuneRACE study (first 160 participants) plus 1,254 subjects from 6 global collaborators. Sample metadata almost always included a de-identified subject ID, COVID-19 status, age in years and sex. Where available, HLA class I and class II types were obtained from metadata supplied by the sample provider rather than from assay-based typing. General findings and caveats noted by the study authors: The amount of clinical and demographic metadata varied by source and participant and was provided uncurated.

TCRbeta CDR3 regions were amplified from genomic DNA using the immunoSEQ Assay, a bias-controlled multiplex PCR. On the study's bioinformatics: The number of nucleated cells in each sample was estimated from the amplification of reference gene primers within the assay. To quantify the absolute abundance of each unique TCRbeta CDR3 rearrangement, sequence reads were collapsed and filtered. For each sample, productive Simpson clonality was calculated as the square root of Simpson's diversity index across productive rearrangements. What TCRdb holds here is the immuneACCESS table cut down to in-frame rearrangements. Part of the clones is not present; checked against another copy, under half of the missing clones reflect an unresolved V gene, and the others are unexplained. Clone size and V and J calls were adopted from that table, with D and trimming inferred from the DNA. The sample table contains 200,000 to 250,000 clones; only one count was recorded for around 90% of them. The top ten clonotypes cover 1.2% of the sample.

V sheds 5 bases and J sheds 5 bases, leaving 18 bases between their ends. CDR1 is given as SGHTA and CDR2 as FQGNSA, both from the germline V gene. Spanning cysteine to phenylalanine, the CDR3 consists of 15 amino acids. The CDR3 DNA has 45 bases and is translated from base 1. In the prospective study, participants were about 18 to 95 years old, resided in fewer than 25 geographic areas of the United States, and were enrolled through a virtual design. In the prospective study, cohorts were assigned on the basis of participant-reported clinical history obtained from a screening survey and a study questionnaire. For ImmuneRACE Cohort 3, a participant was defined as recovered based on two consecutive negative NP/OP PCR tests, clearance by a healthcare professional, or resolution of symptoms. Each participant in the prospective study had whole blood, serum and a nasopharyngeal or oropharyngeal swab collected by mobile phlebotomists. Participants in the prospective study had the option to provide additional blood draws and questionnaires over an approximately 2-month period. Blood samples from the prospective study were shipped frozen or at room temperature prior to DNA extraction.

This TCR was recovered from a man younger than 45 who had recovered from COVID-19. The sample was PBMCs or T cells enriched from blood (not recorded which). The rearrangement joined TRBV7-2 to TRBJ2-5, and perhaps TRBD1 as D gene, on 5 matching bases. The sequenced DNA: TGTGCCAGCAGCCTACGGCCTAGGGGATGGGAGACCCAGTACTTC. It is translated as CASSLRPRGWETQYF.